This TCR beta chain was obtained from a study of T cell changes during pregnancy in multiple sclerosis. Data came from immunoSEQ multiplex PCR; TCRdb stores just in-frame clones and leaves some out. Of under 55,000 clones in the sample, approximately 92% were seen once. This CDR3 contains 14 residues. Germline-derived CDR1 and CDR2 are SGHRS and YFSETQ. Trimming cost V 4 bases and J 6 bases; bases outside gene matches: 4. The rearrangement uses TRBV5-1 and TRBJ2-7; the match to TRBD2 covers 13 bases. The TCR comes from a female donor with multiple sclerosis, enrolled in a pregnancy study. The specimen was CD4+ T cells from peripheral blood mononuclear cells, collected before pregnancy. CDR3 loop: CASSPGLAGVEQYF. In nucleotides, the CDR3 is TGCGCCAGCAGCCCCGGACTAGCGGGAGTCGAGCAGTACTTC.